Sequencing of this T cell receptor beta chain was carried out in a study of blood T cell repertoires in COVID-19. Study-wide background: From T cells, B-cell-depleted T cells, or PBMCs came the material, which was cDNA or gDNA.

Sequenced by immunoSEQ multiplex PCR; TCRdb stores in-frame clones only, minus some. The repertoire has 360,000 or so clones, more than 70% of them found once; the top ten carry approximately 1%. The participants were between about 18 and 100 years old and came from about two dozen US areas. The sequenced sample was PBMCs or T cells enriched from blood (not recorded which). The receptor's source is a woman in her twenties or thirties who had been exposed to COVID-19.

The CDR3 loop reads CASSLAGGTGGYEQYF. In DNA, the CDR3 is TGTGCCAGCAGCTTGGCCGGCGGGACAGGGGGCTACGAGCAGTACTTC. The chain recombines TRBV5-5 with TRBJ2-7; TRBD1 aligns across 11 bases. The CDR3 runs to 16 residues. CDR1 SGHKS and CDR2 YYEKEE come from the germline V gene (reference sequence). The J segment lost 3 bases and the V segment lost 0 bases, leaving 5 bases of the junction unmatched.